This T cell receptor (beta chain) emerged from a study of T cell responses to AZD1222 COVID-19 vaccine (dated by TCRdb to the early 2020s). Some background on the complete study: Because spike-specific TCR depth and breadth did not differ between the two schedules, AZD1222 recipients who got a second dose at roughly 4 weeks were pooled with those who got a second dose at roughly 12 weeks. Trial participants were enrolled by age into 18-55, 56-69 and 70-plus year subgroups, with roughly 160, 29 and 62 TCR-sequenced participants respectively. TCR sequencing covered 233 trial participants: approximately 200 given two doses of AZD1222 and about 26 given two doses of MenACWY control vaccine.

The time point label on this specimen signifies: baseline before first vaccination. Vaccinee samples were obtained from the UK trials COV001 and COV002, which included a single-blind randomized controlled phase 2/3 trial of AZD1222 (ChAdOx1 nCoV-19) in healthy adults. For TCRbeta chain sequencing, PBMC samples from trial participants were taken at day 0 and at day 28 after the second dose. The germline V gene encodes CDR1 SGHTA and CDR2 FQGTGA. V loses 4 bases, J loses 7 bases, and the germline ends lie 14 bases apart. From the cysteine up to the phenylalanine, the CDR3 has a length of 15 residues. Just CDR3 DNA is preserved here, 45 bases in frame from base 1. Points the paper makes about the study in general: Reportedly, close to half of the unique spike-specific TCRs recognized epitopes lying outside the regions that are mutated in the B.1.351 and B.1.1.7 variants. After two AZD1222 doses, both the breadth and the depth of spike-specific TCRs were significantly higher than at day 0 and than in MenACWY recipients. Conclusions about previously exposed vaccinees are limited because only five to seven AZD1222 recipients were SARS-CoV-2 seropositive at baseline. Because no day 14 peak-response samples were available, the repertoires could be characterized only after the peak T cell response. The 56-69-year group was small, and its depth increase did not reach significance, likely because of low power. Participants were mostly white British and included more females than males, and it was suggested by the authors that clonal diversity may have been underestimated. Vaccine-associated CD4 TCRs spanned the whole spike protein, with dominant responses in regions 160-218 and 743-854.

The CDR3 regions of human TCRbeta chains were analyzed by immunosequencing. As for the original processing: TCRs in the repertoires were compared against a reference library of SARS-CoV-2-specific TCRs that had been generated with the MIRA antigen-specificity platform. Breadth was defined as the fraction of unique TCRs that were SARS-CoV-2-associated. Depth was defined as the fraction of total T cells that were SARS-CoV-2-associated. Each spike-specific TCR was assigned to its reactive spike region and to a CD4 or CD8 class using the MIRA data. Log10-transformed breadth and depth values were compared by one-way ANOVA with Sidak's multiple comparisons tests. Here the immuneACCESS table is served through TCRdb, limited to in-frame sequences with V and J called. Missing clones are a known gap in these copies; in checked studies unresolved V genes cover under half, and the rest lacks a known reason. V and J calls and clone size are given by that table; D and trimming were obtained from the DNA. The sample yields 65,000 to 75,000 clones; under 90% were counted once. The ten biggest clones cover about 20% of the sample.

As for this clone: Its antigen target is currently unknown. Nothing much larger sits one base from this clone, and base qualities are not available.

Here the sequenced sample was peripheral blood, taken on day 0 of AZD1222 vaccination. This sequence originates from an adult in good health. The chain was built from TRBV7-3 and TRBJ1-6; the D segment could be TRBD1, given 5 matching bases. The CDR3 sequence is CASSSTTGLNSPLHF. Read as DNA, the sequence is TGTGCCAGCAGCTCGACTACAGGCCTAAATTCACCCCTCCACTTT.